This T cell receptor beta chain appears in the sequencing data of a study of blood T cells in healthy people across ages. V shed 2 bases and J shed 4 bases, with 6 bases lying between them. Germline CDR1 reads KGHSH; CDR2 reads LQKENI. The CDR3 totals 14 residues. To note about this clonotype: Its antigen is unidentified.

A second roughly 6 to 11 cycle PCR used barcoded and J-beta primers. TCRdb passed the 5' RACE reads through MiXCR, listing each CDR3 protein once. The profile shows around 1,700,000 distinct CDR3 sequences, roughly 30% of them singletons. Study outcomes and limitations: Across the age range, TCR beta diversity per million T cells fell in a roughly linear way.

Sequences were obtained from blood. The chain recombines TRBV18 with TRBJ1-6; no reliable D call. The origin of this receptor is a woman aged 30 to 39 in good health. The CDR3 protein is CASSPGYYNSPLHF. The DNA for the CDR3 is TGTGCCAGCTCACCAGGCTATTATAATTCACCCCTCCACTTT.